One and the same sample provided the 22 T cell receptor beta chains below, sequenced in a study of blood T cell repertoires in COVID-19. Method: immunoSEQ multiplex PCR; TCRdb's copy keeps in-frame clones and lacks some. The sample has 35,000 to 45,000 clones, roughly 86% seen once. Material: peripheral blood. Receptor source: a human donor in a cohort sampled during active COVID-19.

This sequence joins TRBV3-1 (or the pseudogene TRBV3-2) and TRBJ2-7; 8 bases are a match to TRBD2. V shed 1 base, J shed 0 bases, and the junction held 11 bases outside the gene matches. CDR3 length: 18 amino acids. CDR1 is LGHDT and CDR2 is YNNKEL in the germline V gene (reference sequence). The chain's CDR3 is CASSQGDAVAGSSYEQYF. In DNA form, the CDR3 reads TGTGCCAGCAGCCAAGGAGATGCAGTAGCGGGGAGCTCCTACGAGCAGTACTTC.

The chain joins TRBV9 to TRBJ2-3, with 9 bases lining up with TRBD1. The germline CDR1 and CDR2 sequences are SGDLS and YYNGEE. The length of the CDR3 is 16 residues. Trimming at V came to 3 bases and at J to 2 bases, leaving 7 bases not matched to a gene. The CDR3 region has the DNA TGTGCCAGCAGCGCCTATGGACAGGGGATCACAGATACGCAGTATTTT. It translates to CASSAYGQGITDTQYF. Drawing the rest from reference TRBV9 and TRBJ2-3, the complete variable domain is DSGVTQTPKHLITATGQRVTLRCSPRSGDLSVYWYQQSLDQGLQFLIQYYNGEERAKGNILERFSAQQFPDLHSELNLSSLELGDSALYFCASSAYGQGITDTQYFGPGTRLTVL.

This clone was seen more than once but under ten times. J is TRBJ2-7 and V is TRBV10-3; no reliable D call. The CDR3 is 11 residues long. From germline, CDR1 is ENHRY and CDR2 SYGVKD. Between the trimmed V and J ends, which lost 4 bases and 5 bases, there was a span of 6 bases. This chain's CDR3 is CAISALNEQYF. The CDR3, as DNA: TGTGCCATCAGTGCACTCAACGAGCAGTACTTC.

The chain couples TRBV3-1 (or the pseudogene TRBV3-2) to TRBJ1-1; D remains ambiguous. From germline, CDR1 is LGHDT and CDR2 YNNKEL (reference sequence). Deletions cut 2 bases from V and 5 bases from J, with 6 bases between. This CDR3 region has 12 residues. The CDR3 DNA reads as TGTGCCAGCAGCCAAACGCGTACTGAAGCTTTCTTT. Translation gives CASSQTRTEAFF.

The rearrangement joins TRBV4-1 to TRBJ1-1; D unresolved. The CDR3 totals 15 residues. V was pared by 2 bases and J by 9 bases, with 19 bases between. Germline lookup yields CDR1 MGHRA and CDR2 YSYEKL. CDR3 nucleotide sequence: TGCGCCAGCAGCCAACCCGACGGAGGAGAATACAAAGCTTTCTTT. Translation: CASSQPDGGEYKAFF.

This rearrangement joins TRBV6-5 to TRBJ2-3; unclear D gene. Trimming shortened V by 7 bases and J by 0 bases, and 11 bases separated the two germline ends. The CDR3 is 14 amino acids. Germline assignment: CDR1 MNHEY and CDR2 SVGAGI. This CDR3 reads CASKYSSSTDTQYF. In DNA form, the CDR3 reads TGTGCCAGCAAGTATAGCAGCAGCACAGATACGCAGTATTTT.

This sequence joins TRBV4-1 and TRBJ1-1, with D perhaps TRBD1 (5 bases). CDR3 size: 16 residues. Trimming took 4 bases from V and 0 from J, leaving 15 bases between them. Germline loops: CDR1 MGHRA, CDR2 YSYEKL. The CDR3 nucleotides read TGCGCCAGCAGCCTCCAGATGACAGCGATGAACACTGAAGCTTTCTTT. Its translation is CASSLQMTAMNTEAFF.

The rearrangement joins TRBV11-2 to TRBJ1-3; tentative D call: TRBD1 (5 bases). CDR1 and CDR2 from the germline V gene are SGHAT and FQNNGV. V lost 0 bases and J lost 0, with 12 bases in between. This CDR3 is built from 17 residues. The CDR3 nucleotides are TGTGCCAGCAGCTTAGAGGCAGGGCCTTACTCTGGAAACACCATATATTTT. Encoded protein: CASSLEAGPYSGNTIYF.

J is TRBJ2-2 and V is TRBV14, with D possibly matching TRBD2 (6 bases). Germline loops: CDR1 SGHDN, CDR2 FVKESK. The length of the CDR3 is 16 residues. The ends were cut back, 1 base at V and 0 bases at J, with 9 bases in the middle. CDR3 bases: TGTGCCAGCAGCCAAGCGGGCGGGACGAACACCGGGGAGCTGTTTTTT. As protein: CASSQAGGTNTGELFF.

This chain uses TRBV5-5 with TRBJ2-5; TRBD1 matches 9 bases. The V segment lost 6 bases and the J segment 3 bases; nucleotides outside the gene matches: 6. The CDR3 is made up of 14 amino acids. Germline CDR1 is SGHKS and CDR2 is YYEKEE (reference sequence). In DNA form, the CDR3 reads TGTGCCAGCACCAGGGGGACAGGGAAAGAGACCCAGTACTTC. Amino acid sequence: CASTRGTGKETQYF.

V gene TRBV9 combines with J gene TRBJ1-5; D is perhaps TRBD1 (5 bases). Trimming shortened V by 4 bases and J by 7 bases, and 21 bases separated the two germline ends. The CDR3 runs 16 residues. Germline V CDR1 and CDR2: SGDLS, YYNGEE. Here the CDR3 DNA reads TGTGCCAGCAGCCTTCAGACCCACGGGGGGGAGCAGCCCCAGCATTTT. Its protein product is CASSLQTHGGEQPQHF.

This clone was seen a single time. The chain couples TRBV30 to TRBJ2-7, with a tentative D call TRBD2 (6 bases). Trimming removed 2 bases at V and 7 bases at J, with 21 bases between. The CDR3 runs to 15 residues. Germline CDR1 is GTSNPN and CDR2 is SVGIG (reference sequence). The chain's CDR3 is CAWSYQAAGPREQYF. The DNA of the CDR3 is TGTGCCTGGAGTTATCAGGCCGCGGGGCCGAGGGAGCAGTACTTC.

The V call is TRBV6-5, the J call TRBJ1-1; D might be TRBD1 (5 bases). This CDR3 spans 12 amino acids. The V gene's germline CDR1 is MNHEY and CDR2 SVGAGI. Trimming shortened V by 6 bases and J by 7 bases, and 12 bases separated the two germline ends. The DNA of the CDR3 is TGTGCCAGCAGCCAAGGGGCCGTTGAAGCTTTCTTT. Amino acid sequence: CASSQGAVEAFF.

The V call is TRBV11-3, the J call TRBJ2-3; 9 nucleotides align to TRBD1. Trimming removed 5 bases from V and 5 bases from J; junction bases left unmatched: 2. The CDR3 covers 13 residues. In germline, CDR1 is SGHNT, CDR2 YENEEA. The CDR3 bases are TGTGCCAGCAGCGGACAGGGGAGAGATACGCAGTATTTT. Amino acids: CASSGQGRDTQYF.

The chain links TRBV20-1 to TRBJ2-7, with D uncertain. CDR1 and CDR2 from the germline V gene are DFQATT and SNEGSKA (reference sequence). The CDR3 covers 11 residues. V lost 6 bases to trimming and J lost 5 bases, with 11 bases between them. This CDR3 reads CSARGSNEQYF. For the CDR3, the DNA is TGCAGTGCCCGAGGCTCTAACGAGCAGTACTTC.

V gene TRBV15 combines with J gene TRBJ1-1; D not resolved. The CDR3 has 17 amino acids. Trimming pared 0 bases from V and 1 base from J, leaving 15 bases between. Germline V gives CDR1 LNHNV, CDR2 YYDKDF (reference sequence). The CDR3 DNA reads TGTGCCACCAGCAGAGATCCCCCTGGCAGTTGGAACACTGAAGCTTTCTTT. Translating gives CATSRDPPGSWNTEAFF.

The CDR3, as DNA: TGTGCCAGCAGTACCGGTACAGGACCTCTTGGCTATGGCTACACCTTC. Protein: CASSTGTGPLGYGYTF. The V call is TRBV2, the J call TRBJ1-2, with D possibly matching TRBD1 (5 bases). The CDR3 extends over 16 amino acids. V was pared by 5 bases and J by 4 bases, with 20 bases between. The germline gives CDR1 SNHLY, CDR2 FYNNEI. The full variable domain, rest sourced from reference TRBV2 and TRBJ1-2, is EPEVTQTPSHQVTQMGQEVILRCVPISNHLYFYWYRQILGQKVEFLVSFYNNEISEKSEIFDDQFSVERPDGSNFTLKIRSTKLEDSAMYFCASSTGTGPLGYGYTFGSGTRLTVV.

The J gene is TRBJ2-2, the V gene TRBV29-1, with 7 bases fitting TRBD1. There are 14 residues in the CDR3. The ends lost 6 bases at V and 3 bases at J; junction bases unmatched: 7. Germline-derived CDR1 and CDR2 are SQVTM and ANQGSEA. The CDR3 region has the DNA TGCAGCGTCGCTTGGGACAGCTACACCGGGGAGCTGTTTTTT. Encoded protein: CSVAWDSYTGELFF.

This sequence joins TRBV7-6 and TRBJ1-4, with TRBD1 identical over 7 bases. J gave up 8 bases and V 5 bases, and 11 bases lay outside the gene matches. Germline CDR1 is SGHVS and CDR2 is FNYEAQ. The CDR3 sequence is 15 residues long. The CDR3 here is CASSIGTERREKLFF. The CDR3 DNA reads as TGTGCCAGCAGCATCGGGACAGAAAGGAGGGAAAAACTGTTTTTT.

The chain is built from TRBV9 and TRBJ1-5; D is unresolved. The germline V gene encodes CDR1 SGDLS and CDR2 YYNGEE. V shed 0 bases and J shed 3 bases, with 7 bases lying between them. CDR3 length: 14 residues. The CDR3 DNA sequence: TGTGCCAGCAGCGTAGACGGGGACAATCAGCCCCAGCATTTT. Encoded protein: CASSVDGDNQPQHF.

The table lists this clone with a count of one. V and J are TRBV6-2 or TRBV6-3 and TRBJ1-6; TRBD1 agrees at 8 bases. The CDR3 consists of 16 residues. Germline CDR1 reads MNHEY; CDR2 reads SVGEGT. With 4 bases clipped from V and 7 bases from J, the junction kept 9 bases outside the gene matches. CDR3 sequence reads: CASSSEGQGLNSPLHF. The CDR3 DNA is TGTGCCAGCAGTTCGGAAGGACAGGGACTAAATTCACCCCTCCACTTT.

The CDR3 region is CASRPGLNTEAFF. CDR3 DNA: TGTGCCAGCAGGCCTGGGCTGAACACTGAAGCTTTCTTT. The chain combines TRBV2 with TRBJ1-1, with no clear D. CDR1 and CDR2 from the germline V gene are SNHLY and FYNNEI. The CDR3 runs 13 residues. With 6 bases removed from V and 0 bases from J, the gap between germline ends came to 8 bases.